The clone carrying this T cell receptor (beta chain) was detected only a few times. Its specificity is not known. CVID meant reduced serum IgG, IgA and/or IgM plus specific antibody deficiency. Caucasian heritage predominated among both patients and controls. Blood samples were heparinized, about 5 to 9 ml per donor. This record comes from a study of T cell clonality in common variable immunodeficiency. Study findings and constraints: Patient heterogeneity in the CVID cohort limited correlations between repertoire features and clinical complications. In common variable immunodeficiency, TCR beta chains reportedly carried fewer deletions and N-nucleotide insertions.

Profiled with immunoSEQ multiplex PCR; TCRdb holds only in-frame clones, not every one. The sample offers roughly 25,000 clones and no singletons, the top ten holding roughly 9.6%. Input material: peripheral blood mononuclear cells. This clonotype was obtained from a human donor with common variable immunodeficiency.

This chain's CDR3 is CASSADRGEAKNIQYF. The CDR3 bases that were read are TGTGCCAGCAGTGCCGACAGGGGGGAAGCCAAAAACATT. The chain recombines TRBV2 with TRBJ2-4, with TRBD1 identical over 9 bases. The read terminates 3 residues ahead of where the CDR3 ends, so the germline J gene completes it. Looked up from germline, CDR1 is SNHLY and CDR2 is FYNNEI. Trimming at V came to 4 bases and at J to 0 bases, leaving 4 bases not matched to a gene. The CDR3 has 16 residues.